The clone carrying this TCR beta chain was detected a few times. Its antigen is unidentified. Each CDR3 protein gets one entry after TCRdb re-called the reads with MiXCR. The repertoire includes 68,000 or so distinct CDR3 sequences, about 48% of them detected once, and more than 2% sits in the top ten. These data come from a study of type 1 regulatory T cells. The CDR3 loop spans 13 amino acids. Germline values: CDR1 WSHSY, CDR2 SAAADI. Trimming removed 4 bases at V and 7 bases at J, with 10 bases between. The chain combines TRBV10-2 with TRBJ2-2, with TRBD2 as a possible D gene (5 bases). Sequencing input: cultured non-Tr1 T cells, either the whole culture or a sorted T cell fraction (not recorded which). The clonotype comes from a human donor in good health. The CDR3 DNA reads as TGCGCCAGCAGTGTACTAGAGGTCGGGGAGCTGTTTTTT. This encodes CASSVLEVGELFF.